This T cell receptor beta chain was retrieved from a study of naive and memory T cell subsets (dated by TCRdb to between 2016 and 2019). In terms of the full investigation: Sorted naive and memory T cell subsets from peripheral blood were analyzed in the study using a UMI-based, open-source pipeline for TCR alpha and beta sequencing. The results of the functional CMV T cell responses matched the IgG serology results in every case. RNA was DNase-treated and reverse transcribed with TCR constant-region primers, mostly using SuperScript III. Study-wide findings and limitations: RNA-based TCR counts may be influenced by expression changes linked to T cell activation and differentiation. After error correction, over 90% of naive TCR sequences appeared only once, giving much steeper abundance distributions than memory subsets. TCR abundance followed a power law with an exponent that was different for naive and memory subsets but consistent across the three individuals. In both CD4 and CD8 cells, going from naive through CM, EM and EMRA, the Gini index went up while Shannon and inverse Simpson diversity went down. Single alpha or beta chain sequences, rather than paired alpha/beta receptors, were used to define clonotypes. The repertoire findings for the naive and memory subsets could not be validated, as no ground truth was available. A few larger clonotypes were present in naive repertoires, particularly the CD8 repertoires, and these clonotypes were possibly memory cells re-expressing CD45RA.

The library was produced with UMI-ligation and nested PCR. To cover both TRBC1 and TRBC2, the beta constant-region primer consisted of an equimolar mix of two oligonucleotides. The ligated cDNA went through four rounds of PCR with nested alpha and beta constant-region primers together with the SP2 primer. T4 RNA ligase 1 ligated a single-stranded oligonucleotide carrying the SP2 primer and a 12-nucleotide UMI to the cDNA 3' end. Incubation of the ligation reaction was carried out at 16 degrees C for about 19-25 hours. To avoid over-amplification, PCR2 was usually performed as a SYBR Green qPCR and halted once a predetermined threshold was reached. All purifications after the first were performed with Agencourt AMPure XP magnetic beads. Libraries were quantified by Qubit and checked on a TapeStation, where a main peak was expected near 650 bp. Pooled libraries were sequenced on an Illumina MiSeq using v2 2x251 paired-end kits, and typically roughly 0.85-2.2 million reads were obtained per sample. Libraries were pooled at about 3.7 nM per sample, and 5-7% PhiX was added to improve cluster recognition. In the source study's methods: Using tag matching that tolerated one base-pair mismatch, Decombinator assigned V and J genes to FASTQ reads that had been processed by Demultiplexor. Collapsinator used UMIs to correct both sequencing errors and frequency errors arising from PCR heterogeneity. CDR3Translator translated TCRs and extracted CDR3s from the conserved cysteine to the FGXG phenylalanine, flagging non-productive sequences. Gini, Shannon entropy and inverse Simpson indices were computed after subsampling the repertoires to the same number of UMI-defined TCRs. Within the linear range, a power law was fitted to clonotype abundance distributions using maximum likelihood. On one naive CD8 sample, the pipeline and MIGEC gave similar UMI counts, unique TCR numbers and clonal distributions. One analysis removed from the naive repertoire any naive TCRs that were also present in any memory subset from the same donor. A set of some 7,000 CMV-associated CDR3 sequences, compiled from VDJdb and a published dataset, was used to search the repertoires. TCRdb took the public reads, trimmed them with fastp at Q25, ran MiXCR for clone calling and kept in-frame beta chains. Identical CDR3 protein sequences are pooled into one entry, listed with their most common genes and DNA. TCRdb's processing, not the authors', yielded these V and J calls. The sample has roughly 100,000 distinct CDR3 sequences on record, around 11% of them singletons. The ten top clones hold 0.13% of the sample.

Separate amplification of TCR alpha and beta chain libraries was performed from the second PCR step onward. CMV status of each donor was established by measuring IFNgamma production from CD4+ T cells after fresh PBMCs were stimulated overnight with CMV viral lysate. Miltenyi beads were used first to positively select CD4 T cells, and CD8 T cells were then positively selected from the CD4-negative fraction. Cells were stained for CD3, CD4, CD8, CD45RA, CD27 and a live/dead dye and were sorted on a BD Aria II into four subsets based on CD45RA and CD27. A few healthy volunteers provided blood, and each donor's sample was split into CD4 and CD8 T cells and then further divided into four differentiation subsets. Around 130 ml of peripheral blood was taken from each donor, and PBMC were separated by density-gradient centrifugation on Ficoll-Paque PLUS. Sorted cells were lysed in RLT buffer, and RNA was extracted with a Qiagen RNeasy kit and stored at -80°C.

Comments on this clonotype: It has no known antigen specificity. No much larger clone exists at a distance of one base, and base qualities are not known.

Trimming costs V 3 bases and J 3 bases, and their ends lie 12 bases apart. CDR1 is given as SGHAT and CDR2 as FQDESV, both from the germline V gene (reference sequence). Inclusive of the bounding cysteine and phenylalanine, the CDR3 is 14 residues long. Only the CDR3 part of the read is kept: 42 bases, read in frame from the first base. Sequenced input: naive CD4+ T cells from blood. What the cell subset or site label conveys for this sample: naive T cells, CD45RA high CD27+. The rearranged segments are TRBV11-1 and TRBJ2-7; the D segment could be TRBD2, given 5 matching bases. This clonotype was sampled from a human donor in good health. The nucleotide sequence is given as TGTGCCAGCAGCTTCGAGCGGACGAGCTACGAGCAGTACTTC. This yields the protein CASSFERTSYEQYF. The CDR3, completed at both ends by the reference TRBV11-1 and TRBJ2-7 genes, gives the full variable domain EAEVAQSPRYKITEKSQAVAFWCDPISGHATLYWYRQILGQGPELLVQFQDESVVDDSQLPKDRFSAERLKGVDSTLKIQPAELGDSAMYLCASSFERTSYEQYFGPGTRLTVT.